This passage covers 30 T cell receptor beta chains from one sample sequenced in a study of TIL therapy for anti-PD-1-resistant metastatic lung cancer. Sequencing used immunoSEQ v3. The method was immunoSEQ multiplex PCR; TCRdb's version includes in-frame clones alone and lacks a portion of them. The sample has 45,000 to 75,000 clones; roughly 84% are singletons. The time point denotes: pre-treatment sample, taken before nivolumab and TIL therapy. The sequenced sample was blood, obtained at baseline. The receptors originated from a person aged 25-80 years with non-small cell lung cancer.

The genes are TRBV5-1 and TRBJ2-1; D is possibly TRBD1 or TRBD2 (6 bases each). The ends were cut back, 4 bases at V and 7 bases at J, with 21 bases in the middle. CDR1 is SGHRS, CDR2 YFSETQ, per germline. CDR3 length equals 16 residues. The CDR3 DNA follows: TGCGCCAGCAGCCCGTGGTTGAGTGGAGGGGGAAATGAGCAGTTCTTC. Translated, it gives CASSPWLSGGGNEQFF.

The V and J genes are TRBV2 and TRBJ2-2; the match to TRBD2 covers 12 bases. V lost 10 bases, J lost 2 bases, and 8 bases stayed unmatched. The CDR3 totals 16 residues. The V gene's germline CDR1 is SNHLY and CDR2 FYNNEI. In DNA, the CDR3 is TGTGCCATACTCCGGACTAGCGGGATTAACACCGGGGAGCTGTTTTTT. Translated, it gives CAILRTSGINTGELFF.

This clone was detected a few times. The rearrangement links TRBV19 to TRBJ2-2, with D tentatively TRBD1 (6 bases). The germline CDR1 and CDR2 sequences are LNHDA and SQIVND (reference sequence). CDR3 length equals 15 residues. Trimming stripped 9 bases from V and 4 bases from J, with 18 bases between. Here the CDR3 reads CASTRDIGSTGELFF. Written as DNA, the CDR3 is TGTGCCAGCACCCGGGACATTGGAAGCACCGGGGAGCTGTTTTTT.

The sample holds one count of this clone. The CDR3 spells CASSLVAVSNQPQHF. For the CDR3, the DNA is TGTGCCAGCAGTTTAGTAGCGGTTAGCAATCAGCCCCAGCATTTT. The chain is built from TRBV27 and TRBJ1-5; no firm D call. V was clipped by 2 bases and J by 0 bases, with 8 bases between them. This CDR3 is 15 amino acids long. From germline, CDR1 is MNHEY and CDR2 SMNVEV (reference sequence).

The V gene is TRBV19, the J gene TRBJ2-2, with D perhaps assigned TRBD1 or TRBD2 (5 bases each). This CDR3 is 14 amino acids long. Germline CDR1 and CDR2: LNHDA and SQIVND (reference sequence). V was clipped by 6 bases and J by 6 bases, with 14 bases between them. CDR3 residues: CASSETAAPGELFF. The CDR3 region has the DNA TGTGCCAGTAGCGAGACAGCGGCGCCCGGGGAGCTGTTTTTT.

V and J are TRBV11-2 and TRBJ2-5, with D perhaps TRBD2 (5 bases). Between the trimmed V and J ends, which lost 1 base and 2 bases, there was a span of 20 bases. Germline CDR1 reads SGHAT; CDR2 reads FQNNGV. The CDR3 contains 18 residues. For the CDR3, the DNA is TGTGCCAGCAGCTTAGGGAGGAATTCCGTTGTACTACAAGAGACCCAGTACTTC. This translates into CASSLGRNSVVLQETQYF. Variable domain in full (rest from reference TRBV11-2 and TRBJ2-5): EAGVAQSPRYKIIEKRQSVAFWCNPISGHATLYWYQQILGQGPKLLIQFQNNGVVDDSQLPKDRFSAERLKGVDSTLKIQPAKLEDSAVYLCASSLGRNSVVLQETQYFGPGTRLLVL.

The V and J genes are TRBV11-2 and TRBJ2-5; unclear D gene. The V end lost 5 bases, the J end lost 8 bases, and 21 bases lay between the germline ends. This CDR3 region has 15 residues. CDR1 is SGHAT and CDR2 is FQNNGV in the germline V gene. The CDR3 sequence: CASSVPSLSGRTQYF. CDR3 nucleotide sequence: TGTGCCAGCAGCGTCCCCAGCCTCTCCGGGCGAACCCAGTACTTC.

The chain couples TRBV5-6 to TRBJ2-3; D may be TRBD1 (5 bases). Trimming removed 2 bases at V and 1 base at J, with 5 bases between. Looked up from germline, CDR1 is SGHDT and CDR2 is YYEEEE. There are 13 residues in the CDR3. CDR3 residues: CASSFRGTDTQYF. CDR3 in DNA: TGTGCCAGCAGCTTCAGGGGCACAGATACGCAGTATTTT. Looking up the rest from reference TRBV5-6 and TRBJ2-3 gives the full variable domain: DAGVTQSPTHLIKTRGQQVTLRCSPKSGHDTVSWYQQALGQGPQFIFQYYEEEERQRGNFPDRFSGHQFPNYSSELNVNALLLGDSALYLCASSFRGTDTQYFGPGTRLTVL.

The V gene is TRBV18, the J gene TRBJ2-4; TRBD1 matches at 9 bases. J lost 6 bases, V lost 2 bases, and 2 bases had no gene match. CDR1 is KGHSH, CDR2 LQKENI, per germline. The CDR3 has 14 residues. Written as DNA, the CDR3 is TGTGCCAGCTCACCAGGGACAGGGCTAAACATTCAGTACTTC. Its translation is CASSPGTGLNIQYF.

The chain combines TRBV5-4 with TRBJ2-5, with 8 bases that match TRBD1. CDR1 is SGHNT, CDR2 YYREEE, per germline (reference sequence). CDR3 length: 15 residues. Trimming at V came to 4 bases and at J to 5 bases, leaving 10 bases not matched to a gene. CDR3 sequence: CASSQGTGLRETQYF. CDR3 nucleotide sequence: TGTGCCAGCAGCCAGGGGACAGGCCTTAGGGAGACCCAGTACTTC.

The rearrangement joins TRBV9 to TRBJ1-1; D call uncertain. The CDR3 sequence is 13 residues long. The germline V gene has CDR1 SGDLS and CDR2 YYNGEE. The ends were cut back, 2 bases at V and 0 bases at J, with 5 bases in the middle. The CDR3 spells CASSVGMNTEAFF. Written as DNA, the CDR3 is TGTGCCAGCAGCGTTGGAATGAACACTGAAGCTTTCTTT.

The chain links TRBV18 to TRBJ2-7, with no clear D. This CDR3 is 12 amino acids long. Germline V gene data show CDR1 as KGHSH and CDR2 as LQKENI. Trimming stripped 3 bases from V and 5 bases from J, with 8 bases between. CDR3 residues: CASSPTGHEQYF. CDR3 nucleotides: TGTGCCAGCTCACCTACCGGGCACGAGCAGTACTTC.

CDR3 amino acids: CASSLGGGPTYEQYF. Written as DNA, the CDR3 is TGTGCCAGCAGTTTGGGTGGGGGGCCTACCTACGAGCAGTACTTC. V usage is TRBV28 and J usage is TRBJ2-7; D might be TRBD1 or TRBD2, each matching 6 bases. There are 15 residues in the CDR3. V lost 3 bases, J lost 2 bases, and 14 bases lay in between. Germline V gene data show CDR1 as MDHEN and CDR2 as SYDVKM.

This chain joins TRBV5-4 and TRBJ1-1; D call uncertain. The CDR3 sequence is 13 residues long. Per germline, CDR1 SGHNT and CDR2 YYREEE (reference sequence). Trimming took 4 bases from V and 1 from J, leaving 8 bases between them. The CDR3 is CASSPERNTEAFF. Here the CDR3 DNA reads TGTGCCAGCAGCCCCGAAAGGAACACTGAAGCTTTCTTT.

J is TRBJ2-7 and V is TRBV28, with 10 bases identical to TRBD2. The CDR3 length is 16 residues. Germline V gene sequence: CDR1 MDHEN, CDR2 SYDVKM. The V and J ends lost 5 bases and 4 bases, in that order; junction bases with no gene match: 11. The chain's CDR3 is CASSPTAGGGVYEQYF. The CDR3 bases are TGTGCCAGCAGTCCTACAGCGGGAGGGGGGGTTTACGAGCAGTACTTC. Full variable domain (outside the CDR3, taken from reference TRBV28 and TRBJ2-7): DVKVTQSSRYLVKRTGEKVFLECVQDMDHENMFWYRQDPGLGLRLIYFSYDVKMKEKGDIPEGYSVSREKKERFSLILESASTNQTSMYLCASSPTAGGGVYEQYFGPGTRLTVT.

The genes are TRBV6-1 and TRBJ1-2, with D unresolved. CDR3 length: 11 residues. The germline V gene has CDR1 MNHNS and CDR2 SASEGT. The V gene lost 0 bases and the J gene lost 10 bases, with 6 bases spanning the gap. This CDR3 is CASSEAVIYTF. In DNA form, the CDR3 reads TGTGCCAGCAGTGAAGCGGTTATCTACACCTTC.

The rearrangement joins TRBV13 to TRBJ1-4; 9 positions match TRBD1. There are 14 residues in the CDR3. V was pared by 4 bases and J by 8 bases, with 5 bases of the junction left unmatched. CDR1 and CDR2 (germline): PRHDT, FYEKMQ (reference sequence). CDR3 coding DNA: TGTGCCAGCAGCTCGGGACAGGGCTACGAAAAACTGTTTTTT. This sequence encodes CASSSGQGYEKLFF.

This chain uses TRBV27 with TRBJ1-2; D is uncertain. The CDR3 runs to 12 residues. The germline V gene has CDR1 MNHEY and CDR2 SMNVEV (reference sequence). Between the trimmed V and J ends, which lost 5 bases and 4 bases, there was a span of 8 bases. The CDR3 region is CASSSGGYGYTF. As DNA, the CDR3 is TGTGCCAGCAGTAGTGGAGGCTATGGCTACACCTTC.

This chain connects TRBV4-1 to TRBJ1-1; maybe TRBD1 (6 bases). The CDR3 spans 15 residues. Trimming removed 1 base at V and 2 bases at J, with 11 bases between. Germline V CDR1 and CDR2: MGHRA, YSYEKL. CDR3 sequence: CASSQARGGNTEAFF. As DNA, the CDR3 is TGCGCCAGCAGCCAAGCGAGAGGGGGAAACACTGAAGCTTTCTTT.

The chain's CDR3 is CASSQEASGAGSYEQYF. The CDR3 region has the DNA TGTGCCAGCAGCCAAGAGGCTAGCGGGGCTGGGTCCTACGAGCAGTACTTC. V and J are TRBV3-1 (or the pseudogene TRBV3-2) and TRBJ2-7; 9 bases align to TRBD2. The V gene end was trimmed by 0 bases and the J gene end by 1 base; junction bases not matched to a gene: 7. The CDR3 sequence is 17 residues long. Per the germline V gene, CDR1 is LGHDT and CDR2 is YNNKEL (reference sequence).

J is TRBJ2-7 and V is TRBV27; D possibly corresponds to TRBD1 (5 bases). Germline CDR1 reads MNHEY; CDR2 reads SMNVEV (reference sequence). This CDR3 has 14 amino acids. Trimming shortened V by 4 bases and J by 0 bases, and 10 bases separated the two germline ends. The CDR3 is CASSYDRTSYEQYF. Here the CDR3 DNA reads TGTGCCAGCAGTTACGACAGAACCTCCTACGAGCAGTACTTC.

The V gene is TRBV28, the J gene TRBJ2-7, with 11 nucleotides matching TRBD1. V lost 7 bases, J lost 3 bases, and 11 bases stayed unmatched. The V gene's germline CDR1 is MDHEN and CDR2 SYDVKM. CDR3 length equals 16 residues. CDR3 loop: CASKIPTGQGVYEQYF. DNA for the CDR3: TGTGCCAGCAAAATCCCGACGGGACAGGGGGTCTACGAGCAGTACTTC.

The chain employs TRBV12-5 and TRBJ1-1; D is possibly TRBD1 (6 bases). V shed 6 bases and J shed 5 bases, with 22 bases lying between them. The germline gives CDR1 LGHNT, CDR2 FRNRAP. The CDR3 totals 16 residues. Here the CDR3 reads CASGHQPGGRRTEAFF. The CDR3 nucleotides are TGTGCTAGTGGCCACCAGCCCGGGGGGCGCAGGACTGAAGCTTTCTTT.

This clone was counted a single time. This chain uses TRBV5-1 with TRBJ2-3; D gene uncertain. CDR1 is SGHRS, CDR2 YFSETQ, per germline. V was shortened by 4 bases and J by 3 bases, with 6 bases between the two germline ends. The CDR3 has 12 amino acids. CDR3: CASSQETDTQYF. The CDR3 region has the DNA TGCGCCAGCAGCCAAGAAACAGATACGCAGTATTTT.

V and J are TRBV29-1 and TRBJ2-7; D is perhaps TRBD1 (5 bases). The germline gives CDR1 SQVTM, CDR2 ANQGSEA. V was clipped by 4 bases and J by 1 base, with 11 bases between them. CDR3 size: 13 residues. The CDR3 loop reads CSVGQGLSYEQYF. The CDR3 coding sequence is TGCAGCGTTGGCCAGGGCCTATCCTACGAGCAGTACTTC.

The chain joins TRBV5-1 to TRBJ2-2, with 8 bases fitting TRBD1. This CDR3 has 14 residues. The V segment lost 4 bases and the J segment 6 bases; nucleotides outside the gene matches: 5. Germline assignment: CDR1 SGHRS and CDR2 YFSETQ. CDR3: CASSPQTGAGELFF. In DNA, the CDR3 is TGCGCCAGCAGCCCCCAGACAGGGGCCGGGGAGCTGTTTTTT.

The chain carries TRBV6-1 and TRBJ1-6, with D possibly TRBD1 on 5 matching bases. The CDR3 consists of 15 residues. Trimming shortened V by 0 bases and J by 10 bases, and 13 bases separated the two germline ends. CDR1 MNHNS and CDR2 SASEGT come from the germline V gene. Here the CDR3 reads CASSEADIIRSPLHF. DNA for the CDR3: TGTGCCAGCAGTGAAGCGGACATAATCCGCTCACCCCTCCACTTT.

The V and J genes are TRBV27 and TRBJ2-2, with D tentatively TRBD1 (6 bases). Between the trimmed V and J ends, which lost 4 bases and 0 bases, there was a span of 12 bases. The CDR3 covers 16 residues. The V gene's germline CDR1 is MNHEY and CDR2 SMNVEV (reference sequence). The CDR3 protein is CASSWTALSNTGELFF. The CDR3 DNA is TGTGCCAGCAGTTGGACAGCTCTCTCGAACACCGGGGAGCTGTTTTTT.

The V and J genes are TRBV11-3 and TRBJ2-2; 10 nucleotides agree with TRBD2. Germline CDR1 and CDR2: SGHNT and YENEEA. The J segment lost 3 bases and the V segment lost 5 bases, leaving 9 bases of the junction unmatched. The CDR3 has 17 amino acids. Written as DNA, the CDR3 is TGTGCCAGCAGCGTAACTAGCGGGGAAACCTACACCGGGGAGCTGTTTTTT. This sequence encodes CASSVTSGETYTGELFF. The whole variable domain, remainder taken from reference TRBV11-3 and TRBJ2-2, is EAGVVQSPRYKIIEKKQPVAFWCNPISGHNTLYWYLQNLGQGPELLIRYENEEAVDDSQLPKDRFSAERLKGVDSTLKIQPAELGDSAVYLCASSVTSGETYTGELFFGEGSRLTVL.

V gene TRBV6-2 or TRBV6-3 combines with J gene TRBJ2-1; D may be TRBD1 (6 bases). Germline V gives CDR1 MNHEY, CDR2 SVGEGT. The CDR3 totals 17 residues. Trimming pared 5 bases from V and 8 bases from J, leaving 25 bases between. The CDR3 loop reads CASSDGDISEGSYEQFF. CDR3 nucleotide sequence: TGTGCCAGCAGTGATGGGGACATAAGCGAGGGAAGTTATGAGCAGTTCTTC.